The subject of this entry is one TCR beta chain. Antigen unknown. CDR3 length equals 14 residues. Germline values: CDR1 MRHNA, CDR2 SNTAGT. Trimming pared 0 bases from V and 6 bases from J, leaving 11 bases between. For the second PCR, which ran for roughly 6 to 11 cycles, a sample-barcoded 5' primer and a J-beta primer mix were used. A 12-random-nucleotide template-switch adaptor tagged each cDNA molecule. TCRdb analysed the 5' RACE reads with MiXCR anew, one entry per CDR3 protein. The data contain around 1,800,000 distinct CDR3 sequences, around 40% of them singletons. This record belongs to a study of blood T cells in healthy people across ages. General study points: Diversity was higher, and naive CD4+ cells more numerous, in long-lived donors than in aged donors.

J is TRBJ1-2 and V is TRBV6-4; TRBD1 might be the D (6 bases). What was sequenced was blood. The receptor was isolated from a human donor in good health. The CDR3 DNA reads TGTGCCAGCAGTGACTCGTCGGGGGCGCATGGCTACACCTTC. As protein: CASSDSSGAHGYTF.